This T cell receptor (beta chain) was identified in a study of T cell responses to AZD1222 COVID-19 vaccine. Study information: Pooling of second doses given at about 4 or about 12 weeks was done. Regarding the study as a whole: White British people made up most donors, females outnumbered males, and clonal diversity was possibly underestimated. As reported, nearly half of all spike-specific TCRs target variant regions that are unmutated.

The CDR3 extends over 12 residues, inclusive of both ends. In germline, CDR1 is MNHGY, CDR2 SAAAGT. Here immunoSEQ multiplex PCR was the method, and the copy in TCRdb shows in-frame clones only, minus some. The data hold around 150,000 clones, with about 90% observed a single time. As to this clone: Its target is unknown. Because the CDR3's place on the DNA is in doubt, the DNA is left out and the CDR3 is given as listed by TCRdb.

The chain links TRBV6-8 to TRBJ2-7. The sequence was collected from an adult in good health. Specimen: peripheral blood, collected on day 0 of AZD1222 vaccination. This CDR3 reads CASVGGGTPEYF.